What follows is one TCR beta chain and its context. The data were taken from a study of T cell changes during pregnancy in multiple sclerosis. CDR3 size: 15 residues. The germline V and J ends were trimmed by 3 bases and 0 bases, with 12 bases remaining between them. The germline gives CDR1 MGHRA, CDR2 YSYEKL. Measured with immunoSEQ multiplex PCR; TCRdb has only the in-frame clones, and not every one. Among about 46,000 clones listed, 75% to 95% were seen once. This chain uses TRBV4-1 with TRBJ2-7, with TRBD2 as a possible D gene (6 bases). Sequencing was performed on CD8+ T cells from peripheral blood mononuclear cells, taken after pregnancy. The sequence was collected from a female donor with multiple sclerosis, enrolled in a pregnancy study. CDR3 sequence (DNA): TGCGCCAGCAGCCATCGGGAGACGGGCTCCTACGAGCAGTACTTC. Protein sequence: CASSHRETGSYEQYF.